What follows are 10 T cell receptor beta chains derived from one specimen sequenced in a study of shared clonotypes between healthy human individuals. TCRdb keeps only in-frame clones here, not all; method: immunoSEQ multiplex PCR. The sample shows 2.5 million or so clones, approximately 90% of them seen only once. The sequenced material came from naive CD4+ T cells sorted from blood. The subset was: CD45RA+ positively selected. These receptors were collected from a man between 18 and 29 years old in good health.

This clone showed up just once. The junction departs from germline at one end; a sequencing error may be responsible. The chain recombines TRBV7-7 with TRBJ2-5, with 7 bases matching TRBD1. Per germline, CDR1 SSHAT and CDR2 FNYEAQ (reference sequence). The CDR3 is 15 residues long. The CDR3 DNA reads TGTGCTAGCAGCCCAGACAGGGCAAGGACGGAGACCCAGTACTTC. Amino acid sequence: CASSPDRARTETQYF.

The rearrangement links TRBV28 to TRBJ1-1; D not resolved. The CDR3 sequence is 10 residues long. V lost 7 bases to trimming and J lost 7 bases, with 7 bases between them. Germline CDR1 and CDR2: MDHEN and SYDVKM. The CDR3 loop reads CASKSNEAFF. The CDR3 DNA reads as TGTGCCAGCAAGAGTAATGAAGCTTTCTTT.

The V gene is TRBV11-3, the J gene TRBJ2-5; 10 nucleotides align to TRBD2. The CDR3 loop spans 15 amino acids. The V and J ends lost 2 bases and 1 base, in that order; junction bases with no gene match: 1. Per germline, CDR1 SGHNT and CDR2 YENEEA. The CDR3 reads CASSLSSGSQETQYF. In DNA form, the CDR3 reads TGTGCCAGCAGCTTATCTAGCGGGAGCCAAGAGACCCAGTACTTC.

For this clone: The same CDR3 can be traced to other DNA sequences in this sample. This sequence joins TRBV5-4 and TRBJ2-5; the D gene is possibly TRBD2 (6 bases). CDR1 is SGHNT, CDR2 YYREEE, per germline (reference sequence). Trimming removed 4 bases from V and 2 bases from J, with 12 bases in between. This CDR3 is built from 14 residues. CDR3 residues: CASSGGTVQETQYF. The CDR3 bases are TGTGCCAGCAGCGGAGGGACGGTTCAAGAGACCCAGTACTTC.

The V call is TRBV6-5, the J call TRBJ1-1; the D is unclear. The CDR3 totals 14 residues. V was pared by 2 bases and J by 5 bases, with 12 bases between. Germline V gives CDR1 MNHEY, CDR2 SVGAGI. The CDR3 nucleotides read TGTGCCAGCAGTTACCGGGGAGGTAGAACTGAAGCTTTCTTT. It encodes CASSYRGGRTEAFF.

The V call is TRBV29-1, the J call TRBJ2-3; D uncertain. CDR3 length: 15 amino acids. Germline V gene lookup returns CDR1 SQVTM and CDR2 ANQGSEA. Trimming shortened V by 4 bases and J by 0 bases, and 14 bases separated the two germline ends. CDR3 protein: CSVAGSTTSTDTQYF. The CDR3 DNA reads as TGCAGCGTTGCGGGCAGTACTACTAGCACAGATACGCAGTATTTT.

J is TRBJ1-1 and V is TRBV5-8, with D unresolved. Deletions cut 0 bases from V and 1 base from J, with 13 bases between. The CDR3 length is 16 residues. The germline CDR1 and CDR2 sequences are SGHTS and YDEGEE. CDR3 in DNA: TGTGCCAGCAGCTTGGAGATGGGCAGGAGGAACACTGAAGCTTTCTTT. Translating it yields CASSLEMGRRNTEAFF.

The V gene is TRBV6-5, the J gene TRBJ2-5; no firm D call. The CDR3 covers 11 residues. Germline CDR1 and CDR2: MNHEY and SVGAGI. V lost 5 bases, J lost 11 bases, and 12 bases lay in between. CDR3 nucleotide sequence: TGTGCCAGCAGTGCTCAAGGATTGCAGTACTTC. This sequence encodes CASSAQGLQYF.

This clone was seen more than once but under ten times. The chain couples TRBV6-5 to TRBJ1-4; D might be TRBD1 (6 bases). The germline CDR1 and CDR2 sequences are MNHEY and SVGAGI. CDR3 length equals 14 residues. Deletions cut 4 bases from V and 3 bases from J, with 9 bases between. The CDR3 reads CASSSRGANEKLFF. DNA for the CDR3: TGTGCCAGCAGTTCCAGGGGAGCTAATGAAAAACTGTTTTTT.

The chain recombines TRBV7-9 with TRBJ2-4; D is undetermined. Germline V CDR1 and CDR2: SEHNR, FQNEAQ (reference sequence). This CDR3 comprises 15 residues. Trimming removed 5 bases at V and 2 bases at J, with 13 bases between. The chain's CDR3 is CASSPSPGPKNIQYF. CDR3 sequence (DNA): TGTGCCAGCAGCCCGTCGCCCGGGCCCAAAAACATTCAGTACTTC. Using reference TRBV7-9 and TRBJ2-4 for the parts outside the CDR3, the full variable domain is DTGVSQNPRHKITKRGQNVTFRCDPISEHNRLYWYRQTLGQGPEFLTYFQNEAQLEKSRLLSDRFSAERPKGSFSTLEIQRTEQGDSAMYLCASSPSPGPKNIQYFGAGTRLSVL.